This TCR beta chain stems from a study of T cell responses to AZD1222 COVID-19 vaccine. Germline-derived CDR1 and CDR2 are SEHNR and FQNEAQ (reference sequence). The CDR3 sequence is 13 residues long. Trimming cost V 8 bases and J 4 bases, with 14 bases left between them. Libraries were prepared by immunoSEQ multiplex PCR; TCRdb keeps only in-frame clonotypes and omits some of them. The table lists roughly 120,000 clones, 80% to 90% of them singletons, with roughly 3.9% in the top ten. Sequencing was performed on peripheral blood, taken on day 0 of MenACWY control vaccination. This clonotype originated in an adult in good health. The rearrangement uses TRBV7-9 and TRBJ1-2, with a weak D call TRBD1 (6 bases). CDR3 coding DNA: TGTGCCAGCGTCGAGGGGGATTCCTATGGCTACACCTTC. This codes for CASVEGDSYGYTF.